This paragraph covers one T cell receptor (beta chain) sequence. This record belongs to a study of spatial heterogeneity in lung cancer. Study background: Detection of beta-chain sequences consistently exceeded that of alpha-chain sequences.

TCR cDNA molecules were tagged individually, and each one carried a unique molecular identifier. TCRdb reanalysed the 5' RACE reads using MiXCR and keeps one entry per CDR3 protein. The data contain 60,000 to 90,000 distinct CDR3 sequences, about 7.8% of them singletons. The CDR3 consists of 15 residues. Trimming cost V 4 bases and J 0 bases, with 10 bases left between them. Looked up from germline, CDR1 is SEHNR and CDR2 is FQNEAQ (reference sequence). Time point given: sample taken at primary tumor resection. Tumor, nontumor lung or frozen PBMC supplied whole RNA that was sequenced unsorted. The source is a male donor with early-stage non-small cell lung cancer. The chain recombines TRBV7-9 with TRBJ1-5; the D is unclear. The sample in question was PBMCs, obtained at surgery. The CDR3 here is CASSSRGDSNQPQHF. CDR3 DNA sequence: TGTGCCAGCAGCTCGCGGGGAGATAGCAATCAGCCCCAGCATTTT.